This TCR beta chain is from a study of shared clonotypes between healthy human individuals. Study outcomes and limitations: Specimens sampled were limited to blood, with tissue repertoires likely differing. Sharing across four donors was seen in 4% to 5.5% of naive CD4 clonotypes. Rarefaction curves obtained for sorted subsets showed sequencing incomplete despite large depth.

Naive CD8 cells lacked CD45RO, underwent positive selection for CCR7 and left out terminally differentiated effector memory CD45RA+ cells. Every donor was a Caucasian adult from Nashville, Tennessee. Germline V lookup: CDR1 SEHNR, CDR2 FQNEAQ (reference sequence). V was pared by 11 bases and J by 0 bases, with 10 bases of the junction left unmatched. This CDR3 has 14 amino acids. Concerning this clone: What it binds is unknown.

The repertoire was sequenced with immunoSEQ multiplex PCR; TCRdb's copy has only in-frame clones and lacks some. The sample includes about 1.9 million clones, approximately 92% of them seen just once. What was sequenced was naive CD8+ T cells from PBMCs. This TCR was sampled from a man between 18 and 29 years old in good health. Some clones in this sample may be carry-over from other donors' samples. The rearrangement links TRBV7-9 to TRBJ2-7; 7 bases line up with TRBD2. The CDR3 reads CAGSAQRDSYEQYF. DNA for the CDR3: TGTGCCGGTTCCGCCCAGCGGGACTCCTACGAGCAGTACTTC.